The 21 T cell receptor beta chains presented below share a single source sample, sequenced in a study of cytomegalovirus exposure and HLA in healthy donors. The PCR had 60 Vbeta and 13 Jbeta primers. TCRdb's table, derived via immunoSEQ multiplex PCR, lists solely in-frame clones and lacks some. The top ten clones hold roughly 3.9% of a sample with 75,000 to 95,000 clones, about three fifths of them seen once. Specimen: PBMCs. The receptor set was obtained from a young man in good health and CMV-seronegative.

This clone was seen ten or more times. The chain combines TRBV4-3 with TRBJ2-1; a weak D match, TRBD2 (5 bases). V was cut by 4 bases and J by 1 base, with 17 bases left in between. Germline V gene data show CDR1 as LGHNA and CDR2 as YSLEER. CDR3 length: 17 residues. The CDR3 DNA follows: TGCGCCAGCAGCCCCTCCCTTGAGGGAGCGTCCTACAATGAGCAGTTCTTC. Its translation is CASSPSLEGASYNEQFF.

J is TRBJ2-3 and V is TRBV11-2; a possible D gene is TRBD2 (6 bases). The CDR3 is 13 amino acids. Germline values: CDR1 SGHAT, CDR2 FQNNGV. V lost 4 bases to trimming and J lost 6 bases, with 11 bases between them. This CDR3 reads CASSSSAGDTQYF. In nucleotides, the CDR3 is TGTGCCAGCAGCTCCTCCGCGGGGGATACGCAGTATTTT.

This clone has a handful of counts. The chain links TRBV7-8 to TRBJ1-2; D might be TRBD1 (5 bases). V lost 5 bases, J lost 6 bases, and 13 bases lay in between. The CDR3 is 13 residues long. Germline loops: CDR1 SGHVS, CDR2 FQNEAQ. The CDR3 here is CASSGAEEHGYTF. DNA of the CDR3: TGTGCCAGCAGCGGGGCCGAGGAGCATGGCTACACCTTC.

Only one count was recorded for this clone. The chain is built from TRBV6-6 and TRBJ2-7; D not certain. Trimming removed 5 bases from V and 3 bases from J, with 5 bases in between. The CDR3 has 11 residues. The V gene's germline CDR1 is MNHNY and CDR2 SVGAGI (reference sequence). Here the CDR3 reads CASSRVYEQYF. Here the CDR3 DNA reads TGTGCCAGCAGTCGTGTCTACGAGCAGTACTTC.

This chain joins TRBV7-2 and TRBJ2-5, with D possibly TRBD2 on 6 matching bases. The germline gives CDR1 SGHTA, CDR2 FQGNSA. The CDR3 consists of 14 residues. Trimming shortened V by 5 bases and J by 1 base, and 11 bases separated the two germline ends. CDR3 DNA: TGTGCCAGCAGCCCAATAGCGGCCCAAGAGACCCAGTACTTC. Its protein product is CASSPIAAQETQYF.

This sequence joins TRBV9 and TRBJ2-5; 8 nucleotides line up with TRBD2. CDR1 is SGDLS, CDR2 YYNGEE, per germline. There are 15 residues in the CDR3. Trimming cost V 4 bases and J 1 base; bases outside gene matches: 6. The CDR3 is CASSPLAGSQETQYF. The DNA of the CDR3 is TGTGCCAGCAGCCCTTTAGCGGGGTCCCAAGAGACCCAGTACTTC. The whole variable domain, remainder taken from reference TRBV9 and TRBJ2-5, is DSGVTQTPKHLITATGQRVTLRCSPRSGDLSVYWYQQSLDQGLQFLIQYYNGEERAKGNILERFSAQQFPDLHSELNLSSLELGDSALYFCASSPLAGSQETQYFGPGTRLLVL.

The V and J genes are TRBV6-6 and TRBJ2-7; 8 bases align to TRBD2. V was pared by 5 bases and J by 3 bases, with 9 bases of the junction left unmatched. The germline V gene encodes CDR1 MNHNY and CDR2 SVGAGI (reference sequence). The CDR3 is made up of 15 amino acids. CDR3 coding DNA: TGTGCCAGCAGTCCCGTGGTAGCGGGAAACTACGAGCAGTACTTC. Its translation is CASSPVVAGNYEQYF.

This clone showed up just a few times. The chain uses TRBV9 and TRBJ1-1; TRBD1 matches at 8 bases. Unmatched junction bases numbered 2, after V lost 4 bases and J lost 0 bases. CDR1 is SGDLS and CDR2 is YYNGEE in the germline V gene. There are 14 residues in the CDR3. CDR3 nucleotides: TGTGCCAGCAGCATGACAGGGGTGAACACTGAAGCTTTCTTT. Its protein product is CASSMTGVNTEAFF.

This chain joins TRBV5-1 and TRBJ2-7, with a weak D call TRBD2 (7 bases). Trimming removed 0 bases at V and 6 bases at J, with 10 bases between. The CDR3 is made up of 13 amino acids. Germline CDR1 is SGHRS and CDR2 is YFSETQ. CDR3 nucleotide sequence: TGCGCCAGCAGCTTGGAGGGGGGGGGCGAGCAGTACTTC. Protein: CASSLEGGGEQYF.

This clone was counted only a few times. The chain links TRBV18 to TRBJ2-1; maybe TRBD1 (6 bases). The V gene lost 1 base and the J gene lost 4 bases, with 8 bases spanning the gap. This CDR3 is 14 amino acids long. Per the germline V gene, CDR1 is KGHSH and CDR2 is LQKENI. The CDR3 DNA is TGTGCCAGCTCACCACGGGGGCAATACAATGAGCAGTTCTTC. As protein: CASSPRGQYNEQFF.

This clone was counted only a few times. The chain has TRBV15 and TRBJ1-1; TRBD1 matches 8 bases. Germline CDR1 reads LNHNV; CDR2 reads YYDKDF (reference sequence). With V trimmed by 3 bases and J by 5 bases, 2 bases remained unmatched. CDR3 length: 13 amino acids. The CDR3 protein is CATSRDRETEAFF. For the CDR3, the DNA is TGTGCCACCAGCAGGGACAGGGAAACTGAAGCTTTCTTT.

V usage is TRBV5-1 and J usage is TRBJ2-3, with TRBD1 matching over 9 bases. CDR1 and CDR2 from the germline V gene are SGHRS and YFSETQ. V was clipped by 5 bases and J by 5 bases; unmatched bases: 3. The length of the CDR3 is 13 residues. CDR3 loop: CASRPTGGDTQYF. For the CDR3, the DNA is TGCGCCAGCAGACCGACAGGGGGAGATACGCAGTATTTT.

This chain uses TRBV5-4 with TRBJ2-7; TRBD1 might be the D (6 bases). Trimming cost V 4 bases and J 0 bases, with 17 bases left between them. This CDR3 spans 16 amino acids. CDR1 and CDR2 (germline): SGHNT, YYREEE (reference sequence). This CDR3 reads CASSPPRGADSYEQYF. The CDR3 DNA sequence: TGTGCCAGCAGCCCTCCCAGGGGAGCGGACTCCTACGAGCAGTACTTC.

This clone was picked up a small number of times. The rearrangement joins TRBV19 to TRBJ1-5; weak D call: TRBD1 (5 bases). The CDR3 extends over 13 amino acids. Trimming left V 5 bases short and J 3 bases short, with 8 bases between. CDR1 and CDR2 from the germline V gene are LNHDA and SQIVND (reference sequence). CDR3 nucleotides: TGTGCCAGTAGTCCGGGACTCAATCAGCCCCAGCATTTT. It yields the protein CASSPGLNQPQHF.

The chain has TRBV29-1 and TRBJ1-1; D is uncertain. The germline V gene encodes CDR1 SQVTM and CDR2 ANQGSEA. This CDR3 is 12 amino acids long. V was pared by 4 bases and J by 2 bases, with 8 bases between. DNA for the CDR3: TGCAGCGTTGGAGACTTAAACACTGAAGCTTTCTTT. The encoded protein is CSVGDLNTEAFF.

This chain joins TRBV9 and TRBJ2-1, with 11 bases that match TRBD2. The CDR3 length is 18 residues. Germline CDR1 SGDLS, CDR2 YYNGEE. V lost 3 bases, J lost 1 base, and 9 bases stayed unmatched. CDR3 DNA sequence: TGTGCCAGCAGCGCTGGGACTAGCGGCGGTTGGTCCTACAATGAGCAGTTCTTC. Translated, it gives CASSAGTSGGWSYNEQFF. Filled out from reference TRBV9 and TRBJ2-1, the complete variable domain reads DSGVTQTPKHLITATGQRVTLRCSPRSGDLSVYWYQQSLDQGLQFLIQYYNGEERAKGNILERFSAQQFPDLHSELNLSSLELGDSALYFCASSAGTSGGWSYNEQFFGPGTRLTVL.

This clone has more than one count but fewer than ten. For the CDR3, the DNA is TGTGCCAGCAGCCCCCGGGTAGCGGGGGGGCTTACAGATACGCAGTATTTT. Translation: CASSPRVAGGLTDTQYF. The rearrangement joins TRBV9 to TRBJ2-3; TRBD2 matches 11 bases. Germline V gene data show CDR1 as SGDLS and CDR2 as YYNGEE. The CDR3 runs 17 residues. Germline trimming cut 4 bases from V and 3 bases from J; bases unmatched to any gene: 10. The complete variable domain, with remaining parts taken from reference TRBV9 and TRBJ2-3, reads DSGVTQTPKHLITATGQRVTLRCSPRSGDLSVYWYQQSLDQGLQFLIQYYNGEERAKGNILERFSAQQFPDLHSELNLSSLELGDSALYFCASSPRVAGGLTDTQYFGPGTRLTVL.

The gene calls are TRBV5-6 and TRBJ1-1; 9 bases line up with TRBD1. CDR1 is SGHDT, CDR2 YYEEEE, per germline. The CDR3 is made up of 14 amino acids. With 4 bases clipped from V and 3 bases from J, the junction kept 4 bases outside the gene matches. The CDR3 is CASSLTGGDTEAFF. DNA for the CDR3: TGTGCCAGCAGCCTGACAGGGGGGGACACTGAAGCTTTCTTT.

V and J are TRBV29-1 and TRBJ1-4; D gene ambiguous. Trimming removed 7 bases from V and 7 bases from J, with 19 bases in between. There are 14 residues in the CDR3. CDR1 SQVTM and CDR2 ANQGSEA come from the germline V gene. CDR3 residues: CSAPGQDSTEKLFF. The CDR3 DNA reads TGCAGCGCCCCCGGCCAGGATTCTACTGAAAAACTGTTTTTT.

The rearrangement uses TRBV11-3 and TRBJ2-1; D ambiguous. Between the trimmed V and J ends, which lost 0 bases and 0 bases, there was a span of 3 bases. The CDR3 loop spans 14 amino acids. The V gene's germline CDR1 is SGHNT and CDR2 YENEEA. CDR3 in amino acids: CASSLESSYNEQFF. The CDR3 nucleotides read TGTGCCAGCAGCTTAGAGAGCTCCTACAATGAGCAGTTCTTC.

The chain uses TRBV28 and TRBJ1-1, with D possibly TRBD1 on 6 matching bases. Germline lookup yields CDR1 MDHEN and CDR2 SYDVKM. CDR3 length: 18 amino acids. V shed 8 bases and J shed 0 bases, with 25 bases lying between them. CDR3 protein: CASPPLLTGYPLNTEAFF. The CDR3 DNA sequence: TGTGCCAGCCCCCCTCTTCTAACAGGGTACCCCTTGAACACTGAAGCTTTCTTT.